This T cell receptor beta chain appears in the sequencing data of a study of shared clonotypes between healthy human individuals. Study-level background: A couple of women and a few men aged 18 to 49 served as donors.

The germline V gene has CDR1 LNHDA and CDR2 SQIVND (reference sequence). The CDR3 is 13 residues long. The ends were cut back, 6 bases at V and 3 bases at J, with 11 bases in the middle. The naive CD8 population came from CD45RO-negative cells selected for CCR7, without terminally differentiated effector memory CD45RA+ cells. The protocol was immunoSEQ multiplex PCR, while the TCRdb copy is restricted to in-frame clones and leaves out a portion. The top ten clones hold approximately 1.7% of a sample with about 2.1 million clones, approximately 92% of them seen once. The rearrangement joins TRBV19 to TRBJ1-2; no clear D. This clonotype was sampled from a man aged 18 to 29 in good health. Some clones in this sample may be carry-over from other donors' samples. The sample comprised naive CD8+ T cells from PBMCs. For the CDR3, the DNA is TGTGCCAGTAGACTTCCTGGGGACTATGGCTACACCTTC. As protein: CASRLPGDYGYTF.